This note documents a single TCR beta chain sequence. Libraries were prepared by immunoSEQ multiplex PCR; TCRdb keeps only in-frame clonotypes and omits some of them. The table has 350,000 or so clones, 85% to 90% seen once. Which cohort a participant joined came from the clinical history participants gave. The sample belongs to a study of blood T cell repertoires in COVID-19. This CDR3 has 15 residues. Germline assignment: CDR1 SGHNT and CDR2 YYREEE (reference sequence). Trimming removed 0 bases at V and 0 bases at J, with 9 bases between. Sequencing used PBMCs or T cells enriched from blood (not recorded which). The chain recombines TRBV5-4 with TRBJ1-1; D gene uncertain. This sequence originates from a woman aged 30 to 39 who had been exposed to COVID-19. This chain's CDR3 is CASSLVGSLNTEAFF. CDR3 bases: TGTGCCAGCAGCTTGGTGGGCAGTCTGAACACTGAAGCTTTCTTT.